These 10 T cell receptor beta chains were sequenced from one sample in a study of vaccination and CD4 T cells after COVID-19. Treatment denoted: roughly ten-day PBMC culture with coronavirus spike peptide pools or control peptides (ViraFEST assay). Sequencing of cultured CD4+ T cell DNA used the Oncomine TCR Beta short-read assay. TCRdb used MiXCR to reprocess the PCR reads, holding one entry per CDR3 protein. The table has 14,000 to 15,000 distinct CDR3 sequences, around 50% seen once. The antigens of these receptors remain unknown. Source material: CD4+ T cells from blood, cultured in vitro. The receptors derive from a human donor who had recovered from COVID-19.

There are a few counts of this clonotype. The chain combines TRBV20-1 with TRBJ2-3; D is undetermined. Germline V CDR1 and CDR2: DFQATT, SNEGSKA (reference sequence). V gave up 0 bases and J gave up 2 bases, with 9 bases separating them. The length of the CDR3 is 14 residues. The CDR3 loop reads CSARDITLTDTQYF. CDR3 bases: TGCAGTGCTAGAGATATTACACTCACAGATACGCAGTATTTT.

The V gene is TRBV19, the J gene TRBJ1-4; maybe TRBD1 (5 bases). V shed 3 bases and J shed 0 bases, with 8 bases lying between them. The CDR3 contains 15 residues. CDR1 and CDR2 from the germline V gene are LNHDA and SQIVND (reference sequence). This CDR3 reads CASSISTATNEKLFF. The CDR3, as DNA: TGTGCCAGTAGTATTTCGACAGCAACTAATGAAAAACTGTTTTTT. Full variable domain (remainder filled in from reference TRBV19 and TRBJ1-4): DGGITQSPKYLFRKEGQNVTLSCEQNLNHDAMYWYRQDPGQGLRLIYYSQIVNDFQKGDIAEGYSVSREKKESFPLTVTSAQKNPTAFYLCASSISTATNEKLFFGSGTQLSVL.

This clonotype has just a few counts. V gene TRBV27 combines with J gene TRBJ2-2; perhaps D is TRBD1 or TRBD2 (5 bases each). V was pared by 7 bases and J by 4 bases, with 13 bases between. The germline CDR1 and CDR2 sequences are MNHEY and SMNVEV (reference sequence). The length of the CDR3 is 14 residues. This CDR3 is CASTDGTLTGELFF. CDR3 nucleotide sequence: TGTGCCAGCACCGACGGGACCCTCACCGGGGAGCTGTTTTTT.

This chain links TRBV27 with TRBJ2-5; D ambiguous. Trimming removed 2 bases at V and 5 bases at J, with 9 bases between. The CDR3 is 13 amino acids. CDR1 and CDR2 (germline): MNHEY, SMNVEV (reference sequence). In DNA, the CDR3 is TGTGCCAGCAGTTTACGGAGACTGGAGACCCAGTACTTC. Its translation is CASSLRRLETQYF.

The rearrangement uses TRBV28 and TRBJ1-1; no clear D gene. V shed 7 bases and J shed 6 bases, with 9 bases lying between them. Germline CDR1 reads MDHEN; CDR2 reads SYDVKM. This CDR3 is 11 amino acids long. CDR3 DNA sequence: TGTGCCAGCACCGCGTTCCCTGAAGCTTTCTTT. Encoded protein: CASTAFPEAFF.

This clonotype was picked up a small number of times. The chain is built from TRBV11-3 and TRBJ2-3; TRBD2 agrees at 15 bases. Germline V gene lookup returns CDR1 SGHNT and CDR2 YENEEA. The J segment lost 3 bases and the V segment lost 5 bases, leaving 3 bases of the junction unmatched. The CDR3 has 16 amino acids. The CDR3 protein is CASSAGTSGRTDTQYF. The CDR3 DNA sequence: TGTGCCAGCAGCGCAGGGACTAGCGGGAGGACAGATACGCAGTATTTT.

V is TRBV24-1 and J is TRBJ2-7, with D tentatively TRBD1 (6 bases). The CDR3 contains 14 residues. V lost 4 bases to trimming and J lost 3 bases, with 12 bases between them. CDR1 is KGHDR, CDR2 SFDVKD, per germline. CDR3 bases: TGTGCCACCAGTGACCGCGGACAGATCTACGAGCAGTACTTC. Protein product: CATSDRGQIYEQYF.

V and J are TRBV28 and TRBJ1-5; D is undetermined. Trimming shortened V by 7 bases and J by 3 bases, and 10 bases separated the two germline ends. CDR3 length: 13 residues. The germline gives CDR1 MDHEN, CDR2 SYDVKM. CDR3 loop: CASNSFFNQPQHF. The DNA for the CDR3 is TGTGCCAGCAACAGTTTCTTCAATCAGCCCCAGCATTTT.

This clonotype was recorded only once. V usage is TRBV20-1 and J usage is TRBJ2-1; 15 nucleotides match TRBD2. CDR1 and CDR2 from the germline V gene are DFQATT and SNEGSKA (reference sequence). The CDR3 covers 17 residues. J lost 6 bases, V lost 5 bases, and 11 bases had no gene match. CDR3 sequence reads: CSAYGLAGGLRVNEQFF. The CDR3 DNA follows: TGCAGTGCTTACGGACTAGCGGGGGGGCTAAGAGTCAATGAGCAGTTCTTC.

This clonotype showed up just a few times. The chain links TRBV6-5 to TRBJ1-5, with D possibly being TRBD1 (5 bases). The CDR3 sequence is 15 residues long. Germline V gene sequence: CDR1 MNHEY, CDR2 SVGAGI. Between the trimmed V and J ends, which lost 0 bases and 3 bases, there was a span of 9 bases. In DNA, the CDR3 is TGTGCCAGCAGTTACTCGGGGACGGCCAATCAGCCCCAGCATTTT. It is translated as CASSYSGTANQPQHF.